The T cell receptor (beta chain) described here comes from a study of shared clonotypes between healthy human individuals. Overall study: Researchers drew samples from two women and a few men aged 18 to 49. There were three CD4 naive, three CD4 memory, two CD8 naive and one CD8 memory plates per donor.

The test was conducted at deep level. This table comes from immunoSEQ multiplex PCR, and its TCRdb copy is limited to in-frame clones, with some not included. This table has over a million clones, approximately 78% appearing once. Germline assignment: CDR1 SGHNT and CDR2 YENEEA. The CDR3 is 12 amino acids. V was trimmed by 5 bases and J by 7 bases, leaving 12 bases between them. The TCR sequence derives from a man between 18 and 29 years old in good health. Some clones in this sample may be carry-over from other donors' samples. V gene TRBV11-3 combines with J gene TRBJ2-7, with D perhaps being TRBD1 or TRBD2 (5 bases each). The sequencing input was memory CD4+ T cells from PBMCs. Subset of the sample: CD45RA-negative fraction. The CDR3 nucleotides read TGTGCCAGCAGCCGCATTGAGGGGGAGCAGTACTTC. The encoded protein is CASSRIEGEQYF.